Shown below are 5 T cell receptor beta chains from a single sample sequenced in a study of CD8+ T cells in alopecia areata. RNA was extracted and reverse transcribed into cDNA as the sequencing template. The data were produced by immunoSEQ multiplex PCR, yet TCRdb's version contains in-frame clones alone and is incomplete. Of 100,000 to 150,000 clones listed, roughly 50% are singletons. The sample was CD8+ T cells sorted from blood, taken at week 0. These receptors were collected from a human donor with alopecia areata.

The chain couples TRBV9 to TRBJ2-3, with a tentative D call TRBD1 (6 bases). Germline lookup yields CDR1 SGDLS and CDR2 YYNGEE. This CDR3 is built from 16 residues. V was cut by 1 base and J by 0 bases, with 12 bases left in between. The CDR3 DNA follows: TGTGCCAGCAGCGTATCCTTGGGGGCGAGCACAGATACGCAGTATTTT. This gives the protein CASSVSLGASTDTQYF.

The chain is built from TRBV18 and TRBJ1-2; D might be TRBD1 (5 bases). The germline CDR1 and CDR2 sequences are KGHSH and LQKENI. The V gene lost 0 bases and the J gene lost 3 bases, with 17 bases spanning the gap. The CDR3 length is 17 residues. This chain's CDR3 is CASSPPGGAAIYYGYTF. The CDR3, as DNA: TGTGCCAGCTCACCACCGGGTGGGGCTGCTATATACTATGGCTACACCTTC. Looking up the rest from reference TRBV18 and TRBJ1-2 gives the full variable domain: NAGVMQNPRHLVRRRGQEARLRCSPMKGHSHVYWYRQLPEEGLKFMVYLQKENIIDESGMPKERFSAEFPKEGPSILRIQQVVRGDSAAYFCASSPPGGAAIYYGYTFGSGTRLTVV.

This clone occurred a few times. CDR3 amino acids: CASSLDTDYNEQFF. DNA for the CDR3: TGTGCCAGCAGCCTTGATACAGATTACAATGAGCAGTTCTTC. The rearrangement links TRBV9 to TRBJ2-1, with D uncertain. Germline V CDR1 and CDR2: SGDLS, YYNGEE. Trimming left V 4 bases short and J 4 bases short, with 12 bases between. The CDR3 is made up of 14 amino acids.

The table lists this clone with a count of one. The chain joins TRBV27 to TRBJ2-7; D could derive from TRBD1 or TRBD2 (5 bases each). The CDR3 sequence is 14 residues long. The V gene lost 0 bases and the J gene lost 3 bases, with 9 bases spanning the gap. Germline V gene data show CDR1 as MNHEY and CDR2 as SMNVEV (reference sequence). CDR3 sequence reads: CASSLSGRSYEQYF. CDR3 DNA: TGTGCCAGCAGTTTATCGGGACGGAGCTACGAGCAGTACTTC.

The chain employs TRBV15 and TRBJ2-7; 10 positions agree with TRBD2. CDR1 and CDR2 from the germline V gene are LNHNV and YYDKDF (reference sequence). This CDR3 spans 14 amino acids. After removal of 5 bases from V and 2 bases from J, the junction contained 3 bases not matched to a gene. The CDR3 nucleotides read TGTGCCACCAGCGGGACTAGCGAGGCCTACGAGCAGTACTTC. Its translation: CATSGTSEAYEQYF.